The clone carrying this TCR beta chain was observed a few times. This sample was taken from a study of HIV-infected patients and healthy controls. The repertoire came from unfractionated whole blood and reflected all unsorted peripheral T cells. Alpha and beta constant-region primers primed reverse transcription of about 500 ng RNA. Using multiplexing indices, alpha and beta chain libraries were generated apart by chain-specific third strand synthesis. Using its own MiXCR run on the 5' RACE reads, TCRdb lists one record per CDR3 protein. The table has around 7,400 distinct CDR3 sequences, about 9.4% seen once. CDR3 size: 13 residues. V trimming: 1 base; J trimming: 9 bases; junction bases outside the gene matches: 6. Germline V gives CDR1 MGHRA, CDR2 YSYEKL.

The sequence was obtained from an adult with HIV infection. Sequenced material: blood, taken before antiretroviral therapy. The chain recombines TRBV4-1 with TRBJ2-7; the match to TRBD1 covers 7 bases. In nucleotides, the CDR3 is TGCGCCAGCAGCCAAGCTCTGTGGGACAGGCAGTACTTC. It yields the protein CASSQALWDRQYF.